Listed here is a single T cell receptor (beta chain). As yet, its antigen is unknown. The authors ran a second PCR of roughly 6 to 12 cycles using a sample-barcoded 5' primer and a J-beta primer mix. All cDNA molecules were each tagged by a template-switch adaptor with 12 random nucleotides. Via MiXCR, TCRdb re-called the 5' RACE reads, giving one row per CDR3 protein. The table shows some 1.8 million distinct CDR3 sequences, with around 40% occurring only once. The CDR3 totals 17 residues. CDR1 and CDR2 (germline): KGHDR, SFDVKD. Trimming shortened V by 4 bases and J by 0 bases, and 16 bases separated the two germline ends. This sample stems from a study of blood T cells in healthy people across ages. Whole-study results and caveats: Without sorted subsets, naive and antigen-experienced compartments could not be conclusively compared.

Every donor gave 9.5 to 10 milliliters of peripheral blood. Isolation of PBMCs gave at least 6 million cells per sample. Sequencing was done on a sample of blood. The receptor was derived from a human donor in good health. This chain connects TRBV24-1 to TRBJ2-3, with D perhaps TRBD2 (7 bases). DNA for the CDR3: TGTGCCACCAGTGAAGGGGGGGAATCGGCCAGCACAGATACGCAGTATTTT. The encoded protein is CATSEGGESASTDTQYF.